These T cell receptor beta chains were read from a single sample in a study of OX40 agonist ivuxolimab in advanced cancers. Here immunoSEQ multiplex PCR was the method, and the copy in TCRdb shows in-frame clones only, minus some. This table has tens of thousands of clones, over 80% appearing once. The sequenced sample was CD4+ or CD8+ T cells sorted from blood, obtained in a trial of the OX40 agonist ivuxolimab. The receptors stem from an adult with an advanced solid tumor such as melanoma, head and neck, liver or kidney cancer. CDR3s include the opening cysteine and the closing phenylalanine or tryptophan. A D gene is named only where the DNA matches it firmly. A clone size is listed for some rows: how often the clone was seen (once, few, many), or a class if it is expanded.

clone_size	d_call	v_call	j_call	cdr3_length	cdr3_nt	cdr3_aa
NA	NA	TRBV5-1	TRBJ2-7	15	TGCGCCAGCAGCTTGGCCGCCGATAACTCCTACGAGCAGTACTTC	CASSLAADNSYEQYF
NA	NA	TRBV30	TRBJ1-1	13	TGTGCCTGGAGTTGGGCTGTAAACACTGAAGCTTTCTTT	CAWSWAVNTEAFF
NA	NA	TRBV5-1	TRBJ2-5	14	TGCGCCAGCAGCTTGAGAGTAGCACAAGAGACCCAGTACTTC	CASSLRVAQETQYF
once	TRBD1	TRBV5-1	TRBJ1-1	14	TGCGCCAGCAGCCGGGGACAGGAGAACACTGAAGCTTTCTTT	CASSRGQENTEAFF
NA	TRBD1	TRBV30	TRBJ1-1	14	TGTGCCTGGAGAAAGAGGGGGCTTGGTACTGAAGCTTTCTTT	CAWRKRGLGTEAFF
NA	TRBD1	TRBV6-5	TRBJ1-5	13	TGTGCCAGCAGTGGGACAGGGGGTCAGCCCCAGCATTTT	CASSGTGGQPQHF
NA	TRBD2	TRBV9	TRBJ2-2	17	TGTGCCAGCAGCGCCCCCCGCGGGGGGTCGAACACCGGGGAGCTGTTTTTT	CASSAPRGGSNTGELFF
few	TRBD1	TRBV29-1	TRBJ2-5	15	TGCAGCGTTGAAGTCCGGACAGGGTATGCAGAGACCCAGTACTTC	CSVEVRTGYAETQYF
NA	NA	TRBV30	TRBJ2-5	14	TGTGCCTGGAGTGTTAGCGGCCCACAGGAGACCCAGTACTTC	CAWSVSGPQETQYF
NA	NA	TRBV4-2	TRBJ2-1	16	TGTGCCAGCAGCCAAGTGGGGCGGGGATCCTACAATGAGCAGTTCTTC	CASSQVGRGSYNEQFF
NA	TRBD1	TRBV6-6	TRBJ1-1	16	TGTGCCAGCAGTTACTCGGGGACAGGGGAGGGAACTGAAGCTTTCTTT	CASSYSGTGEGTEAFF
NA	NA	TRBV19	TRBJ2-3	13	TGTGCCAGTAGTATAGGTAGGGCAGATACGCAGTATTTT	CASSIGRADTQYF
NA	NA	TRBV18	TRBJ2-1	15	TGTGCCAGCTCACCAAGAGGCTCCGGGTACAATGAGCAGTTCTTC	CASSPRGSGYNEQFF
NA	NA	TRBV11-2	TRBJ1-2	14	TGTGCCAGCAACAGCCAGGGGTCTAACTATGGCTACACCTTC	CASNSQGSNYGYTF
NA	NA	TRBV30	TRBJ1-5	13	TGTGCCTGGAGTGGGGGGGAGGGTCAGCCCCAGCATTTT	CAWSGGEGQPQHF
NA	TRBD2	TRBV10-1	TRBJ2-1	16	TGCGCCAGCAGTGAGTCTGGGGGGGAGCCTCTAGGGGAGCAGTTCTTC	CASSESGGEPLGEQFF
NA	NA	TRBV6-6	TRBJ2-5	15	TGTGCCAGCAGTCCTTTGAGGGGCGGAGAAGAGACCCAGTACTTC	CASSPLRGGEETQYF
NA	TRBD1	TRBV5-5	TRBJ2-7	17	TGTGCCAGCAGCTTAGGCCCCGGGACAGGAGTCTTCTACGAGCAGTACTTC	CASSLGPGTGVFYEQYF
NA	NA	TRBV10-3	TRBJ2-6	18	TGTGCCATCAGTGACAGGACAGCCAAAAGCTCTGGGGCCAACGTCCTGACTTTC	CAISDRTAKSSGANVLTF
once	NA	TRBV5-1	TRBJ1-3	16	TGCGCCAGCAGCCCCGAGGCAGCACTCTCTGGAAACACCATATATTTT	CASSPEAALSGNTIYF
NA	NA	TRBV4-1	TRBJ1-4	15	TGCGCCAGCAGCCTGGGGGGGGTCTCTAATGAAAAACTGTTTTTT	CASSLGGVSNEKLFF
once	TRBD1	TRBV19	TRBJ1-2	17	TGTGCCAGTAGTATAGGCCGGGACAGGGTCTTCAAAGGAGGCTACACCTTC	CASSIGRDRVFKGGYTF
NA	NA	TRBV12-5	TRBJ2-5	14	TGTGCTAGTGGTCTCCGCTCCCAGGGAGAGACCCAGTACTTC	CASGLRSQGETQYF
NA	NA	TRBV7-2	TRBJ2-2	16	TGTGCCAGCAGCTTATACGTAGTGGCCGGGACCGGGGAGCTGTTTTTT	CASSLYVVAGTGELFF
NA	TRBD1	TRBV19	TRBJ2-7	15	TGTGCCAGTAGCACCGGACAGGGGGCGTTTTACGAGCAGTACTTC	CASSTGQGAFYEQYF
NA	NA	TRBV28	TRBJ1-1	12	TGTGCCAGCGGTGAGGGGGATACTGAAGCTTTCTTT	CASGEGDTEAFF
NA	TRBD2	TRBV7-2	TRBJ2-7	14	TGTGCCAGCAGCGAAGGACTAGTCCTCTACGAGCAGTACTTC	CASSEGLVLYEQYF
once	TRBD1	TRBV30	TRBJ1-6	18	TGTGCCTGGAGTGCCCTAACCGGGACAGGGGCGATAGATTCACCCCTCCACTTT	CAWSALTGTGAIDSPLHF
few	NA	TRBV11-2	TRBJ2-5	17	TGTGCCAGCAGCTTAGCGACAGGGAGGGTAGCTGAAGAGACCCAGTACTTC	CASSLATGRVAEETQYF
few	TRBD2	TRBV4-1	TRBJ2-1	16	TGCGCCAGCAGCCCACTAGCGGGGCCCTCCTACAATGAGCAGTTCTTC	CASSPLAGPSYNEQFF
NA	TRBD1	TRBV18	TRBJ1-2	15	TGTGCCAGCTCACCTGGCCCGGGACAGAACTATGGCTACACCTTC	CASSPGPGQNYGYTF